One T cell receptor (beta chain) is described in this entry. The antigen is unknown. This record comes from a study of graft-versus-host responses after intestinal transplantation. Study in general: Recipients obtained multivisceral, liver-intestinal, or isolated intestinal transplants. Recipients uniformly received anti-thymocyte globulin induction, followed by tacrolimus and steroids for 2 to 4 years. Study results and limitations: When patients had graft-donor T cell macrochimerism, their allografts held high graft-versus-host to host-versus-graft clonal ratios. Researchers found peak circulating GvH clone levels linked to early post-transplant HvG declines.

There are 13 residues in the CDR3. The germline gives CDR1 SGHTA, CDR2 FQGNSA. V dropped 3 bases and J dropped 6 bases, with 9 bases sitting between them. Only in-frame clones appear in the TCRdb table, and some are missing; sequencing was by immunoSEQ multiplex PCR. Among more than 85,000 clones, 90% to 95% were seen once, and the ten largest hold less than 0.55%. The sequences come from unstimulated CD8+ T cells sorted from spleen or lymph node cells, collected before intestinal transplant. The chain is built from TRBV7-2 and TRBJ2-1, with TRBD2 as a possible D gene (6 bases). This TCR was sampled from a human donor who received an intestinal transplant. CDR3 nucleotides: TGTGCCAGCAGCTTTTGGCGGGGCAATGAGCAGTTCTTC. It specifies CASSFWRGNEQFF.